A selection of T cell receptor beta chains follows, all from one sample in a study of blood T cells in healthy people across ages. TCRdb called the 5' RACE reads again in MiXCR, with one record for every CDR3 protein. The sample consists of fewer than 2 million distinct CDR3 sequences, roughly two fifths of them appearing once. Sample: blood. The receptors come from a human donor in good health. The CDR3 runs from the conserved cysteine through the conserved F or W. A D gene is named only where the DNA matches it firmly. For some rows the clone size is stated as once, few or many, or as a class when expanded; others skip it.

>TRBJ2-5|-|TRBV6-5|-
CASSGDSRAETQYF
TGTGCCAGCAGTGGGGACTCCCGGGCGGAGACCCAGTACTTC
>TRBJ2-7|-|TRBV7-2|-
CASSLGSAETYEQYF
TGTGCCAGCAGCCTTGGTTCGGCGGAGACCTACGAGCAGTACTTC
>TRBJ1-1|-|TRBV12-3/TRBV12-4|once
CASSLRRVRMNTEAFF
TGTGCCAGCAGTTTAAGGAGGGTACGAATGAACACTGAAGCTTTCTTT
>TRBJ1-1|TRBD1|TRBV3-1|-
CASSQVPTGGGMNTEAFF
TGTGCCAGCAGCCAAGTCCCGACAGGGGGGGGCATGAACACTGAAGCTTTCTTT
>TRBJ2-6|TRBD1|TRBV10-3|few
CAIRRDSIISGANVLTF
TGTGCCATCAGAAGGGACAGCATTATCTCTGGGGCCAACGTCCTGACTTTC
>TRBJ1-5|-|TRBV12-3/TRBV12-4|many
CASSPGPSNQPQHF
TGTGCCAGCAGCCCGGGACCTAGTAATCAGCCCCAGCATTTT
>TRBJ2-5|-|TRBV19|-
CASSIISGVETQYF
TGTGCCAGTAGTATTATATCGGGGGTAGAGACCCAGTACTTC
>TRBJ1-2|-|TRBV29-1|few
CSVDTGYRGYTF
TGCAGCGTAGATACAGGGTATCGGGGCTACACCTTC
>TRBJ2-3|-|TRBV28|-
CASSHRDTSSTDTQYF
TGTGCCAGCAGTCACCGGGACACATCTTCCACAGATACGCAGTATTTT
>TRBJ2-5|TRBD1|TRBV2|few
CASNGGRGQTLETQYF
TGTGCCAGCAACGGCGGACGGGGACAGACCCTGGAGACCCAGTACTTC
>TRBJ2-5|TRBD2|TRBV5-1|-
CASSPRGGHETQYF
TGCGCCAGCAGTCCTCGGGGGGGCCACGAGACCCAGTACTTC
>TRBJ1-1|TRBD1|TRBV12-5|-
CASGLDRGVNTEAFF
TGTGCTAGTGGTCTCGACAGGGGAGTGAACACTGAAGCTTTCTTT
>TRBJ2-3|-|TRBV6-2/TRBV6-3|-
CASRLSRDTQYF
TGTGCCAGCAGGCTGAGCAGAGATACGCAGTATTTT
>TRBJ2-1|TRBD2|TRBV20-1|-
CSARLAGGRGINEQFF
TGCAGTGCTAGACTAGCGGGGGGCCGTGGGATAAATGAGCAGTTCTTC
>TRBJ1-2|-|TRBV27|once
CASSLSGSDGYTF
TGTGCCAGCAGTTTATCAGGGAGTGATGGCTACACCTTC
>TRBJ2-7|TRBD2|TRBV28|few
CATGTGTSGTYEQYF
TGTGCCACCGGTACCGGGACTAGCGGGACCTACGAGCAGTACTTC
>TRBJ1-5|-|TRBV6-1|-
CASGGKRGTTNNQPQHF
TGTGCCAGCGGAGGGAAAAGGGGGACGACTAACAATCAGCCCCAGCATTTT
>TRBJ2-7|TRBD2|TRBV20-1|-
CSARPGGAGSYEQYF
TGCAGTGCTAGACCCGGGGGAGCGGGGTCCTACGAGCAGTACTTC
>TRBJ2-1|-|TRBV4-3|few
CASSQTTSEQFF
TGCGCCAGCAGCCAAACTACGAGTGAGCAGTTCTTC
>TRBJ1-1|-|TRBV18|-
CASSPLDPGLNTEAFF
TGTGCCAGCTCACCACTTGATCCAGGGCTGAACACTGAAGCTTTCTTT
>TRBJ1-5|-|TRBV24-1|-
CATSDLQGNQPQHF
TGTGCCACCAGTGATTTGCAGGGAAATCAGCCCCAGCATTTT
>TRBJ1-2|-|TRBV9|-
CASSVEAAGPYGYTF
TGTGCCAGCAGCGTAGAGGCCGCGGGTCCGTATGGCTACACCTTC
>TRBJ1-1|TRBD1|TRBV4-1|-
CASSQTGASNTEAFF
TGCGCCAGCAGCCAAACAGGGGCGTCAAACACTGAAGCTTTCTTT
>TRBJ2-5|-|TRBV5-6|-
CASSLGPRERWETQYF
TGTGCCAGCAGCTTGGGCCCCAGGGAGAGATGGGAGACCCAGTACTTC
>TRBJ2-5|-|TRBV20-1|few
CSVHYRETQYF
TGCAGTGTTCACTACCGAGAGACCCAGTACTTC
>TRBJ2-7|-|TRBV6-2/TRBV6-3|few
CASMGTSYEQYF
TGTGCCAGCATGGGGACCTCATACGAGCAGTACTTC
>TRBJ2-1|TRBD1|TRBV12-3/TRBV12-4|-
CASTGQVYNEQFF
TGTGCCAGCACCGGACAGGTGTACAATGAGCAGTTCTTC
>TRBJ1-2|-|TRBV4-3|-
CASSQPGGLYGYTF
TGCGCCAGCAGCCAACCGGGGGGCCTCTATGGCTACACCTTC
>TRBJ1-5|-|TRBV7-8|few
CASTPSGGGNQPQHF
TGTGCCAGCACCCCATCTGGGGGGGGCAATCAGCCCCAGCATTTT
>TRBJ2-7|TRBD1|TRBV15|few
CATSRFRTGIYEQYF
TGTGCCACCAGCAGATTCCGGACAGGGATCTACGAGCAGTACTTC
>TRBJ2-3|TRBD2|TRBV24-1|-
CATSDSLAGNTDTQYF
TGTGCCACCAGTGATTCTCTAGCGGGGAACACAGATACGCAGTATTTT
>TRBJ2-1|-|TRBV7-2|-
CASSPEGRGDNEQFF
TGTGCCAGCAGCCCCGAGGGCAGGGGCGACAATGAGCAGTTCTTC
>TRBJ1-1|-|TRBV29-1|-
CSVGLEAFF
TGCAGCGTTGGGTTAGAAGCTTTCTTT
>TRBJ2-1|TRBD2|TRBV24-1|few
CATSERRASGGSGKFF
TGTGCCACCAGTGAGAGGAGGGCTAGCGGGGGGTCAGGAAAGTTCTTC
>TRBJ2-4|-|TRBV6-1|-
CASEISQVRQTFQYF
TGTGCCAGTGAGATCTCACAGGTCCGACAAACATTTCAGTACTTC
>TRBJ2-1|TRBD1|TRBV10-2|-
CATGQGAGRETQFF
TGCGCCACCGGACAGGGGGCCGGGCGGGAGACCCAGTTCTTC
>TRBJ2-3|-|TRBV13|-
CASSSLILGPDTQYF
TGTGCCAGCAGCTCCCTGATCTTGGGCCCAGATACGCAGTATTTT
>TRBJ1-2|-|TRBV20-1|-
CSALTIRDGYTF
TGCAGTGCTCTAACGATTAGGGACGGCTACACCTTC
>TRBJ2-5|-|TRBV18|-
CASSPRQTRETQYF
TGTGCCAGCTCACCACGACAGACCCGAGAGACCCAGTACTTC
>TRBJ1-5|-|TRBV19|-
CASSMEDWYQPQHF
TGTGCCAGTAGTATGGAGGACTGGTACCAGCCCCAGCATTTT
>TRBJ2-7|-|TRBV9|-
CASSVQGSSYEQYF
TGTGCCAGCAGCGTCCAGGGAAGCTCCTACGAGCAGTACTTC
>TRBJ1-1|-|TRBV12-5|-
CASGFEGRYTEAFF
TGTGCTAGTGGTTTCGAAGGGAGATACACTGAAGCTTTCTTT
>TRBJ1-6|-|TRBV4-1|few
CASSQRTILNSPLHF
TGCGCCAGCAGCCAACGGACTATCCTCAATTCACCCCTCCACTTT
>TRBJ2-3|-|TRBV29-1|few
CSAYTDTQYF
TGCAGCGCCTACACAGATACGCAGTATTTT
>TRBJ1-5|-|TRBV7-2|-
CASSLAIVGGRNQPQHF
TGTGCCAGCAGCTTAGCGATAGTGGGCGGACGCAATCAGCCCCAGCATTTT
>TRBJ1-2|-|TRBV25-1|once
CASSEYGGARGRGYTF
TGTGCCAGCAGTGAATATGGGGGCGCTAGGGGTCGAGGCTACACCTTC
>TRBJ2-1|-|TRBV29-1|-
CSVDTGRGNEQFF
TGCAGCGTTGATACAGGTCGGGGCAATGAGCAGTTCTTC
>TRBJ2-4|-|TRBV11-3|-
CASSLDFGLVKNIQYF
TGTGCCAGCAGCTTAGATTTTGGGTTGGTCAAAAACATTCAGTACTTC